Sequencing of this TCR beta chain was carried out in a study of a mutant IDH1 vaccine in newly diagnosed glioma. Study background: Treated patients showed a male proportion of approximately 62%, a female proportion of around 40%, and a mean age of about 41 years. Patients' prior therapy spanned radiotherapy, temozolomide, or both; most underwent both. Study outcomes and limitations: Pseudoprogression appeared unlinked to shifts in leading peripheral T cell clonotypes. Immune responses induced by vaccination arose in about 93% of the patients.

The protocol was immunoSEQ multiplex PCR, while the TCRdb copy is restricted to in-frame clones and leaves out a portion. The sample includes some 120,000 clones, about four fifths seen only once; the top ten take 4.5% to 7%. Specified time point: week 11, during vaccination. The study gave 300 ug of mutant IDH1 20-mer peptide per vaccine dose, with topical imiquimod. The CDR3 has 16 residues. Trimming pared 2 bases from V and 1 base from J, leaving 16 bases between. Looked up from germline, CDR1 is SGDLS and CDR2 is YYNGEE. Notes on this clone: Its specificity is unknown.

This sequence joins TRBV9 and TRBJ2-7; D assignment may be TRBD1 or TRBD2 (5 bases each). Sequencing used PBMCs, obtained from a glioma patient whose treatment included an IDH1 peptide vaccine. This TCR was recovered from a man aged 35-49 years with glioma. CDR3 DNA: TGTGCCAGCAGCGTCACGGACACGGACTGGTCCTACGAGCAGTACTTC. Translating gives CASSVTDTDWSYEQYF.